This T cell receptor (beta chain) is drawn from a study of blood T cell repertoires in COVID-19. Libraries were prepared by immunoSEQ multiplex PCR; TCRdb keeps only in-frame clonotypes and omits some of them. The sample comprises some 190,000 clones, 80% to 90% of which are singletons, and about 10% rests with the top ten. J gave up 2 bases and V 6 bases, and 4 bases lay outside the gene matches. The CDR3 consists of 15 residues. Germline V lookup: CDR1 ENHRY, CDR2 SYGVKD. The sample taken for sequencing was peripheral blood. The source of this sequence is a human donor with active or convalescent COVID-19. The donor label of this sample is uncertain. This chain connects TRBV10-3 to TRBJ2-7; 13 bases are shared with TRBD2. In nucleotides, the CDR3 is TGTGCCATCAGGGGGACTAGCGGGGTAACCTACGAGCAGTACTTC. Amino acid sequence: CAIRGTSGVTYEQYF.